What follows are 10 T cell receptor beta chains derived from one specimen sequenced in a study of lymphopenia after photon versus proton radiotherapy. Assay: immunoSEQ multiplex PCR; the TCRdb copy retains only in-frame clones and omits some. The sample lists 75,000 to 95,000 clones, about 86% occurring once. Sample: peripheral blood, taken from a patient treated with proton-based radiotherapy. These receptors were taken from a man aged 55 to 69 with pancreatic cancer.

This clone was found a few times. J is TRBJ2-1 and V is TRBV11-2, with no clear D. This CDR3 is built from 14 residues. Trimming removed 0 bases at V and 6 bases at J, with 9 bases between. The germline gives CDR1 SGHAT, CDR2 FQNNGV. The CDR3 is CASSLEAGPNEQFF. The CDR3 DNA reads TGTGCCAGCAGCTTAGAAGCCGGGCCCAATGAGCAGTTCTTC.

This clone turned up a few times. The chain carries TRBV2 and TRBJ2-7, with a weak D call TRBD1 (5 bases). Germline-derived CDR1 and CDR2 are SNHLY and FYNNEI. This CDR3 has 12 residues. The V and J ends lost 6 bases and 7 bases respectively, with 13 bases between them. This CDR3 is CASRAQTVEQYF. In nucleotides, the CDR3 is TGTGCCAGCAGGGCCCAGACAGTTGAGCAGTACTTC.

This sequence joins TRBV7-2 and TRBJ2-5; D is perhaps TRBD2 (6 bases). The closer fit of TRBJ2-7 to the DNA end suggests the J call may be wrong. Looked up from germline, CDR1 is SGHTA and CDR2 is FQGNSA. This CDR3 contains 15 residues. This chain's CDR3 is CASSPLRGLGYEQYF. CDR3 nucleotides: TGTGCCAGCAGCCCCCTTCGGGGGTTGGGCTACGAGCAGTACTTC.

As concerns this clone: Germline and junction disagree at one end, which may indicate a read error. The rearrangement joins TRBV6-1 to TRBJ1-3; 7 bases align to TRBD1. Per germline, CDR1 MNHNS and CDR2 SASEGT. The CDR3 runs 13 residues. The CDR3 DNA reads TGTGCCGGCAGGGACAGCTCTGGAAACACCATATATTTT. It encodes CAGRDSSGNTIYF.

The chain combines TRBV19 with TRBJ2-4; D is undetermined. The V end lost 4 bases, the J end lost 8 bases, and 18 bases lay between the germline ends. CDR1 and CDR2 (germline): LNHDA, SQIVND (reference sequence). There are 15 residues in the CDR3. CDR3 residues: CASSTGREKVHIQYF. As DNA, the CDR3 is TGTGCCAGTAGTACAGGACGCGAAAAAGTGCACATTCAGTACTTC.

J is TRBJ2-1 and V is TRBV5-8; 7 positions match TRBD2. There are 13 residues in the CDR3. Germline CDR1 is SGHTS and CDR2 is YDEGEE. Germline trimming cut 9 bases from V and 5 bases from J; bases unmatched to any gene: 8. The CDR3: CAIVARGDNEQFF. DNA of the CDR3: TGTGCCATCGTTGCCCGGGGGGACAATGAGCAGTTCTTC.

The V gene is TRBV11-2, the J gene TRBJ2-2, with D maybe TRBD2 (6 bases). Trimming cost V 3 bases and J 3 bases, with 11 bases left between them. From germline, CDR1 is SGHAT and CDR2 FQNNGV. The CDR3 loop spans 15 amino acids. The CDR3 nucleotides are TGTGCCAGCAGCTTTGGTAGCGGTTACACCGGGGAGCTGTTTTTT. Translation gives CASSFGSGYTGELFF.

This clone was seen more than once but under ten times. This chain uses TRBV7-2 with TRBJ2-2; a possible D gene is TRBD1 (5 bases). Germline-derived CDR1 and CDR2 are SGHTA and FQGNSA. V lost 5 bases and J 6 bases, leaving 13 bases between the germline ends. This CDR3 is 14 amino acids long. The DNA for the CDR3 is TGTGCCAGCAGCCGATCAGGGATGGCCGGGGAGCTGTTTTTT. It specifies CASSRSGMAGELFF.

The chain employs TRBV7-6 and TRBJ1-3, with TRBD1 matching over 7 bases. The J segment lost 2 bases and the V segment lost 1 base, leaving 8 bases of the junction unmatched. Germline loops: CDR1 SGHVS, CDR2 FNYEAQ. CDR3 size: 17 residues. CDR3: CASSLVKGQVAGNTIYF. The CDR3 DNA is TGTGCCAGCAGCTTAGTCAAAGGACAGGTGGCTGGAAACACCATATATTTT.

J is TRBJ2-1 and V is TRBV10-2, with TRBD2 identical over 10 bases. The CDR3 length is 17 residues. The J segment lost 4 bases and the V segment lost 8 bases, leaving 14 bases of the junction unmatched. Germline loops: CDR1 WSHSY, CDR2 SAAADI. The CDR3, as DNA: TGCGCCAGCTCCGGGGCTAGCGGGAGTCGGGGGTACAATGAGCAGTTCTTC. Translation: CASSGASGSRGYNEQFF.